This T cell receptor beta chain was captured by sequencing in a study of response to subunit inactivated influenza vaccine. General observations from the study: Authors suggested that a seasonal influenza vaccination recruits few new T cells each time.

Via MiXCR, TCRdb re-called the RT-PCR reads, giving one row per CDR3 protein. The sample records more than 450,000 distinct CDR3 sequences, about 8% being singletons. Germline V gene lookup returns CDR1 MNHNS and CDR2 SASEGT. The V gene end was trimmed by 6 bases and the J gene end by 4 bases; junction bases not matched to a gene: 3. The CDR3 runs to 14 residues. Points on this clonotype: The antigen is unknown.

This receptor was obtained from a man aged 50 to 75 who received an inactivated influenza vaccine. The chain couples TRBV6-1 to TRBJ1-3; 10 bases are shared with TRBD1. Source: PBMCs from blood, taken around 25 months after vaccination. The CDR3 nucleotides read TGTGCCAGCAGGCGACAGGGGGCAGGAAACACCATATATTTT. It encodes CASRRQGAGNTIYF.